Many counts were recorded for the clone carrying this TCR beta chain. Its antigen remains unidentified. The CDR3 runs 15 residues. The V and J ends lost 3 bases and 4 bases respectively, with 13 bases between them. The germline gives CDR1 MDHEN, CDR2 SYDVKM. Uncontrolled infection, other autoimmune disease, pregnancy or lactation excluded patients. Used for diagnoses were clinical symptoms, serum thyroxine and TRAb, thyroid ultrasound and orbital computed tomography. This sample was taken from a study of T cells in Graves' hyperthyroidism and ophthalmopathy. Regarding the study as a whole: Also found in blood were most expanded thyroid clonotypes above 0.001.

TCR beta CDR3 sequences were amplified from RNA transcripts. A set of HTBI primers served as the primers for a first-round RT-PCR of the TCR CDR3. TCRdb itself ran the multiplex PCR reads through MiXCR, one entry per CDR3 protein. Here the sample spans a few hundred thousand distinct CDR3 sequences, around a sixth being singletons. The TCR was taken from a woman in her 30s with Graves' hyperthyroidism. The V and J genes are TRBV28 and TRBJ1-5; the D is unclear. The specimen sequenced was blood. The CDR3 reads CASSFSGVGNQPQHF. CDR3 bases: TGTGCCAGCAGTTTTAGCGGTGTGGGAAATCAGCCCCAGCATTTT.